This TCR beta chain is from a study of T cells in Graves' hyperthyroidism and ophthalmopathy. Looked up from germline, CDR1 is KGHSH and CDR2 is LQKENI. V lost 0 bases and J lost 4, with 12 bases in between. This CDR3 comprises 15 residues. In this sample, this clonotype is medium-sized. The investigators amplified TCR beta CDR3 regions from RNA transcripts. The HTBI primer set was used in a first-round RT-PCR of the TCR CDR3. TCRdb analysed the multiplex PCR reads with MiXCR anew, one entry per CDR3 protein. The sample holds a few hundred thousand distinct CDR3 sequences, approximately 15% seen once. The sequence was collected from a woman younger than 45 with Graves' hyperthyroidism. The sequenced sample consisted of blood. V and J are TRBV18 and TRBJ2-5; D uncertain. In DNA, the CDR3 is TGTGCCAGCTCACCACCTGCAGGCCTTCGAGAGACCCAGTACTTC. This sequence encodes CASSPPAGLRETQYF. The variable domain in full, with the rest retrieved from reference TRBV18 and TRBJ2-5, is NAGVMQNPRHLVRRRGQEARLRCSPMKGHSHVYWYRQLPEEGLKFMVYLQKENIIDESGMPKERFSAEFPKEGPSILRIQQVVRGDSAAYFCASSPPAGLRETQYFGPGTRLLVL.